A selection of T cell receptor beta chains follows, all from one sample in a study of shared clonotypes between healthy human individuals. Sequenced by immunoSEQ multiplex PCR; TCRdb stores in-frame clones only, minus some. The sample includes 1.5 million to 2.5 million clones, approximately 94% of them seen just once. Sequences were obtained from naive CD8+ T cells sorted from blood. These receptor sequences come from a man between 18 and 35 years old in good health. Both conserved end residues are part of each CDR3. The order of the fields is D gene, clone size, J gene, V gene, CDR3 DNA, CDR3 protein. A D gene is named only where the DNA matches it firmly. Clone size, where shown, is once, few, many, or a class for clones that have expanded.

d_call: -
clone_size: -
j_call: TRBJ2-7
v_call: TRBV6-1
cdr3_nt: TGTGCCAGCAGTGCTCGACAGGCTGATAGCTACGAGCAGTACTTC
cdr3_aa: CASSARQADSYEQYF

d_call: TRBD2
clone_size: -
j_call: TRBJ2-5
v_call: TRBV9
cdr3_nt: TGTGCCAGCAGCGTAGAGGGCGGGGAGGGGGAGACCCAGTACTTC
cdr3_aa: CASSVEGGEGETQYF

d_call: -
clone_size: -
j_call: TRBJ2-2
v_call: TRBV6-6
cdr3_nt: TGTGCCAGTCACGACCCACACCACACCGGGGAGCTGTTTTTT
cdr3_aa: CASHDPHHTGELFF

d_call: TRBD2
clone_size: -
j_call: TRBJ2-3
v_call: TRBV10-1
cdr3_nt: TGCGCCAGCAGTGAGTTTAGCGGGAGCATAGATACGCAGTATTTT
cdr3_aa: CASSEFSGSIDTQYF

d_call: TRBD2
clone_size: once
j_call: TRBJ2-1
v_call: TRBV4-1
cdr3_nt: TGCGCCAGCACCCCTCTACTAGCGGGGGGGACCAATGAGCAGTTCTTC
cdr3_aa: CASTPLLAGGTNEQFF

d_call: -
clone_size: -
j_call: TRBJ2-7
v_call: TRBV27
cdr3_nt: TGTGCCAGCAGTTTTGGCGCTTCCTACGAGCAGTACTTC
cdr3_aa: CASSFGASYEQYF

d_call: -
clone_size: -
j_call: TRBJ2-7
v_call: TRBV4-2
cdr3_nt: TGTGCCAGCAGCCACCGGGGGTCATACGAGCAGTACTTC
cdr3_aa: CASSHRGSYEQYF

d_call: TRBD2
clone_size: -
j_call: TRBJ2-7
v_call: TRBV9
cdr3_nt: TGTGCCAGCAGCGTAGGCCTAGCGGATTCCTACGAGCAGTACTTC
cdr3_aa: CASSVGLADSYEQYF

d_call: -
clone_size: -
j_call: TRBJ2-1
v_call: TRBV27
cdr3_nt: TGTGCCAGCAGCCCGGATTTAGCGAGCTCCTACAATGAGCAGTTCTTC
cdr3_aa: CASSPDLASSYNEQFF

d_call: -
clone_size: -
j_call: TRBJ2-7
v_call: TRBV7-9
cdr3_nt: TGTGCCAGCAGCTTAGCCCAGGGGCTCGCTATCGAGCAGTACTTC
cdr3_aa: CASSLAQGLAIEQYF

d_call: TRBD1
clone_size: -
j_call: TRBJ1-1
v_call: TRBV30
cdr3_nt: TGTGCCTGGAGTTTATTACAGGGGGCGAACACTGAAGCTTTCTTT
cdr3_aa: CAWSLLQGANTEAFF

d_call: -
clone_size: -
j_call: TRBJ1-1
v_call: TRBV2
cdr3_nt: TGTGCCAGCACCACGTACGAGGGGGGGAGCACTGAAGCTTTCTTT
cdr3_aa: CASTTYEGGSTEAFF

d_call: TRBD1
clone_size: -
j_call: TRBJ1-2
v_call: TRBV27
cdr3_nt: TGTGCCAGCAGTTATACAGGGGCCTTTAACTATGGCTACACCTTC
cdr3_aa: CASSYTGAFNYGYTF

d_call: -
clone_size: once
j_call: TRBJ2-5
v_call: TRBV18
cdr3_nt: TGTGCCAGCTCACCATTTGGGGGTTCTGAGACCCAGTACTTC
cdr3_aa: CASSPFGGSETQYF

d_call: -
clone_size: -
j_call: TRBJ1-1
v_call: TRBV29-1
cdr3_nt: TGCAGCGTGGGGGCGACAGGCAACGCTGAAGCTTTCTTT
cdr3_aa: CSVGATGNAEAFF

d_call: -
clone_size: -
j_call: TRBJ2-1
v_call: TRBV7-8
cdr3_nt: TGTGCCAGCAGCCCTAACCCTCAGCCTGACAATGAGCAGTTCTTC
cdr3_aa: CASSPNPQPDNEQFF

d_call: -
clone_size: -
j_call: TRBJ2-7
v_call: TRBV27
cdr3_nt: TGTGCCAGCAGTTTATGGTCGGGGCAGGCAAACGAGCAGTACTTC
cdr3_aa: CASSLWSGQANEQYF

d_call: -
clone_size: -
j_call: TRBJ1-5
v_call: TRBV7-9
cdr3_nt: TGTGCCAGCAGCGGCCCCCCGGGACGTGATGGCAATCAGCCCCAGCATTTT
cdr3_aa: CASSGPPGRDGNQPQHF

d_call: -
clone_size: -
j_call: TRBJ2-2
v_call: TRBV2
cdr3_nt: TGTGCCAGCATTGGGGAGACCGGAGAGCTGTTTTTT
cdr3_aa: CASIGETGELFF

d_call: -
clone_size: -
j_call: TRBJ2-3
v_call: TRBV5-1
cdr3_nt: TGCGCCAGCAGCTTGGCCCAAACCCCCCGGGTCTGGGGAGATACGCAGTATTTT
cdr3_aa: CASSLAQTPRVWGDTQYF

d_call: -
clone_size: -
j_call: TRBJ1-5
v_call: TRBV4-2
cdr3_nt: TGTGCCAGCAGCCGGGGACTCGGCCACTCCGGGGATCAGCCCCAGCATTTT
cdr3_aa: CASSRGLGHSGDQPQHF

d_call: -
clone_size: -
j_call: TRBJ1-2
v_call: TRBV7-9
cdr3_nt: TGTGCCAGCAGCCTATCCGGGATAGCTAACTATGGCTACACCTTC
cdr3_aa: CASSLSGIANYGYTF